Each of the 28 T cell receptor beta chains below was sequenced from the same sample in a study of graft-versus-host responses after intestinal transplantation. No cognate antigen is known for these TCRs. TCRdb's copy holds only in-frame clones and misses some; the assay was immunoSEQ multiplex PCR. The data hold some 35,000 clones, with approximately 94% observed a single time. The sequencing used unstimulated CD4+ T cells sorted from spleen or lymph node cells, collected before transplant. The source is a human donor who was the organ donor for an intestinal transplant.

The chain carries TRBV7-3 and TRBJ2-6; no firm D call. The germline V gene has CDR1 SGHTA and CDR2 FQGTGA. Trimming pared 5 bases from V and 0 bases from J, leaving 8 bases between. The CDR3 is 15 residues long. CDR3 sequence reads: CASSPTLSGANVLTF. The CDR3 DNA sequence: TGTGCCAGCAGCCCGACACTCTCTGGGGCCAACGTCCTGACTTTC.

The rearrangement links TRBV27 to TRBJ2-6; a possible D gene is TRBD1 (6 bases). V was clipped by 4 bases and J by 1 base, with 11 bases between them. Germline V gene data show CDR1 as MNHEY and CDR2 as SMNVEV (reference sequence). This CDR3 has 16 residues. The CDR3: CASSWFQGSGANVLTF. The CDR3 DNA sequence: TGTGCCAGCAGTTGGTTTCAGGGGTCTGGGGCCAACGTCCTGACTTTC.

This chain connects TRBV19 to TRBJ1-4; 7 positions match TRBD1. Looked up from germline, CDR1 is LNHDA and CDR2 is SQIVND (reference sequence). The CDR3 contains 16 residues. V gave up 3 bases and J gave up 3 bases; unmatched junction bases: 7. CDR3 protein: CASSIARDRPNEKLFF. In DNA, the CDR3 is TGTGCCAGTAGTATTGCGAGGGACAGACCTAATGAAAAACTGTTTTTT.

The chain joins TRBV28 to TRBJ1-2; no firm D call. Between the trimmed V and J ends, which lost 6 bases and 0 bases, there was a span of 2 bases. This CDR3 comprises 11 residues. Germline V lookup: CDR1 MDHEN, CDR2 SYDVKM. In DNA form, the CDR3 reads TGTGCCAGCAGAACTAACTATGGCTACACCTTC. Translated, it gives CASRTNYGYTF.

The chain joins TRBV9 to TRBJ1-2; D gene uncertain. Germline CDR1 reads SGDLS; CDR2 reads YYNGEE. The CDR3 sequence is 11 residues long. V was cut by 5 bases and J by 3 bases, with 5 bases left in between. In DNA, the CDR3 is TGTGCCAGCAGGAGCGACTATGGCTACACCTTC. Residues: CASRSDYGYTF.

With respect to this clone: Other DNA sequences from this sample encode an identical CDR3 as well. The chain recombines TRBV30 with TRBJ2-5, with 14 bases fitting TRBD2. The CDR3 extends over 17 amino acids. Per the germline V gene, CDR1 is GTSNPN and CDR2 is SVGIG (reference sequence). V was pared by 3 bases and J by 1 base, with 7 bases of the junction left unmatched. This CDR3 is CAWSRGLAGVRQETQYF. Here the CDR3 DNA reads TGTGCCTGGAGCCGGGGACTAGCGGGGGTTCGCCAAGAGACCCAGTACTTC.

This clone appeared a single time. V and J are TRBV4-1 and TRBJ2-5; a weak D match, TRBD1 (5 bases). CDR3 length equals 14 residues. Germline values: CDR1 MGHRA, CDR2 YSYEKL. Trimming removed 1 base from V and 6 bases from J, with 12 bases in between. DNA for the CDR3: TGCGCCAGCAGCCAAGGACAGTCGACCAAGACCCAGTACTTC. Translating it yields CASSQGQSTKTQYF.

The rearrangement links TRBV29-1 to TRBJ2-1; D not certain. This CDR3 has 11 amino acids. CDR1 SQVTM and CDR2 ANQGSEA come from the germline V gene. Trimming took 4 bases from V and 6 from J, leaving 7 bases between them. The chain's CDR3 is CSVARVNEQFF. The CDR3 DNA sequence: TGCAGCGTTGCACGGGTCAATGAGCAGTTCTTC.

This clone was picked up one time. The chain is built from TRBV30 and TRBJ1-5; D not certain. CDR3 length: 14 amino acids. Germline CDR1 reads GTSNPN; CDR2 reads SVGIG (reference sequence). Between the trimmed V and J ends, which lost 2 bases and 0 bases, there was a span of 8 bases. CDR3 DNA sequence: TGTGCCTGGAGTACCCTTTATAGCAATCAGCCCCAGCATTTT. This encodes CAWSTLYSNQPQHF.

This clone has just one count. The chain uses TRBV5-4 and TRBJ1-4, with 9 bases identical to TRBD1. J gave up 8 bases and V 2 bases, and 7 bases lay outside the gene matches. CDR3 size: 15 residues. In germline, CDR1 is SGHNT, CDR2 YYREEE (reference sequence). The CDR3 protein is CASSFSGTGSEKLFF. CDR3 nucleotides: TGTGCCAGCAGCTTCTCCGGGACAGGGTCGGAAAAACTGTTTTTT.

This chain joins TRBV5-8 and TRBJ1-5; 8 bases agree with TRBD1. The CDR3 length is 13 residues. Unmatched junction bases numbered 4, after V lost 5 bases and J lost 6 bases. The germline V gene encodes CDR1 SGHTS and CDR2 YDEGEE. CDR3 DNA: TGTGCCAGCAGGGGGACAGGTACTCAGCCCCAGCATTTT. Its translation is CASRGTGTQPQHF.

This chain joins TRBV5-6 and TRBJ2-3; tentative D call: TRBD1 (5 bases). Germline CDR1 SGHDT, CDR2 YYEEEE. V dropped 7 bases and J dropped 2 bases, with 17 bases sitting between them. The CDR3 covers 15 residues. CDR3 coding DNA: TGTGCCAGCGGTGAGGACATTACCACCACAGATACGCAGTATTTT. Its translation is CASGEDITTTDTQYF.

This rearrangement joins TRBV5-1 to TRBJ2-5, with TRBD2 identical over 9 bases. The CDR3 loop spans 14 amino acids. V gave up 4 bases and J gave up 5 bases; unmatched junction bases: 6. Germline assignment: CDR1 SGHRS and CDR2 YFSETQ. The CDR3 is CASSPERGDETQYF. For the CDR3, the DNA is TGCGCCAGCAGCCCAGAGCGGGGGGATGAGACCCAGTACTTC.

The rearrangement joins TRBV30 to TRBJ2-5; no definite D call. This CDR3 has 13 amino acids. Per the germline V gene, CDR1 is GTSNPN and CDR2 is SVGIG (reference sequence). The germline V and J ends were trimmed by 4 bases and 4 bases, with 13 bases remaining between them. The CDR3 coding sequence is TGTGCCTGGACTACTTCCAAGCCAGAGACCCAGTACTTC. Its translation: CAWTTSKPETQYF.

V and J are TRBV19 and TRBJ2-7; tentatively, D is TRBD1 (6 bases). Germline V gene lookup returns CDR1 LNHDA and CDR2 SQIVND (reference sequence). The CDR3 spans 14 residues. V dropped 4 bases and J dropped 1 base, with 11 bases sitting between them. The CDR3 region is CASSTLTGSYEQYF. The DNA of the CDR3 is TGTGCCAGTAGTACCCTGACAGGTTCCTACGAGCAGTACTTC.

The V and J genes are TRBV6-6 and TRBJ1-1, with D uncertain. From germline, CDR1 is MNHNY and CDR2 SVGAGI (reference sequence). This CDR3 has 15 amino acids. Trimming removed 1 base from V and 0 bases from J, with 9 bases in between. Here the CDR3 DNA reads TGTGCCAGCAGTTACTTGAGAGGGATGAACACTGAAGCTTTCTTT. This encodes CASSYLRGMNTEAFF.

The CDR3 reads CASSPDRENIQYF. The DNA for the CDR3 is TGTGCCAGCAGCCCGGACAGGGAAAACATTCAGTACTTC. This rearrangement joins TRBV7-3 to TRBJ2-4, with TRBD1 matching 8 bases. The CDR3 totals 13 residues. V lost 5 bases, J lost 5 bases, and 2 bases stayed unmatched. CDR1 SGHTA and CDR2 FQGTGA come from the germline V gene.

The CDR3 nucleotides read TGTGCCAGCAGCCGGGACAGGAATAAGCAGTACTTC. Translating it yields CASSRDRNKQYF. The chain is built from TRBV6-1 and TRBJ2-7; 8 bases match TRBD1. Germline CDR1 reads MNHNS; CDR2 reads SASEGT. V was clipped by 6 bases and J by 8 bases; unmatched bases: 6. This CDR3 is built from 12 residues.

This sequence joins TRBV10-3 and TRBJ1-6; 9 bases fit TRBD1. With V trimmed by 11 bases and J by 7 bases, 12 bases remained unmatched. The CDR3 has 15 amino acids. The germline V gene encodes CDR1 ENHRY and CDR2 SYGVKD. The CDR3 nucleotides are TGTGCCGCCGAAACCGGGACAGGGAAGAATTCACCCCTCCACTTT. Protein sequence: CAAETGTGKNSPLHF.

This clone was recorded only once. This chain links TRBV19 with TRBJ2-3, with D unresolved. The V gene lost 4 bases and the J gene lost 6 bases, with 8 bases spanning the gap. The CDR3 runs to 12 residues. Germline lookup yields CDR1 LNHDA and CDR2 SQIVND (reference sequence). The chain's CDR3 is CASSTGSDTQYF. The CDR3 DNA reads as TGTGCCAGTAGTACAGGCTCGGATACGCAGTATTTT.

This chain joins TRBV2 and TRBJ2-3; a possible D gene is TRBD1 (5 bases). The CDR3 is 15 amino acids. Germline V lookup: CDR1 SNHLY, CDR2 FYNNEI. Trimming shortened V by 10 bases and J by 4 bases, and 21 bases separated the two germline ends. DNA for the CDR3: TGTGCCACCAAAATAGGGCAGGGCTGGGCAGATACGCAGTATTTT. It translates to CATKIGQGWADTQYF.

V is TRBV30 and J is TRBJ1-6, with D uncertain. This CDR3 region has 11 residues. Germline CDR1 and CDR2: GTSNPN and SVGIG (reference sequence). V dropped 0 bases and J dropped 9 bases, with 3 bases sitting between them. The CDR3 spells CAWSVSSPLHF. CDR3 nucleotides: TGTGCCTGGAGTGTAAGTTCACCCCTCCACTTT.

The J gene is TRBJ1-1, the V gene TRBV27; maybe TRBD1 (5 bases). The CDR3 has 18 residues. V lost 0 bases to trimming and J lost 3 bases, with 20 bases between them. The germline V gene has CDR1 MNHEY and CDR2 SMNVEV (reference sequence). CDR3 coding DNA: TGTGCCAGCAGTTTATCGGGCCTAGTGGGGGGGAGGGACACTGAAGCTTTCTTT. It specifies CASSLSGLVGGRDTEAFF.

The genes are TRBV7-8 and TRBJ2-2; 7 bases are a match to TRBD1. CDR1 is SGHVS and CDR2 is FQNEAQ in the germline V gene. J lost 7 bases, V lost 1 base, and 9 bases had no gene match. This CDR3 has 16 amino acids. CDR3 residues: CASSLGEGAYGGELFF. CDR3 nucleotides: TGTGCCAGCAGCTTAGGAGAGGGGGCGTACGGCGGGGAGCTGTTTTTT.

The CDR3 spells CASSSGLGAYEQYF. CDR3 nucleotides: TGTGCCAGCAGCTCGGGACTAGGGGCCTACGAGCAGTACTTC. The rearrangement joins TRBV7-9 to TRBJ2-7; 8 bases fit TRBD2. Per the germline V gene, CDR1 is SEHNR and CDR2 is FQNEAQ (reference sequence). V was pared by 4 bases and J by 2 bases, with 4 bases of the junction left unmatched. The CDR3 length is 14 residues.

The V call is TRBV6-6, the J call TRBJ1-1, with D perhaps TRBD1 (5 bases). Trimming stripped 7 bases from V and 5 bases from J, with 14 bases between. The CDR3 length is 13 residues. Germline V gene data show CDR1 as MNHNY and CDR2 as SVGAGI (reference sequence). CDR3 loop: CASTYTGGTEAFF. In DNA form, the CDR3 reads TGTGCCAGCACCTATACGGGGGGTACTGAAGCTTTCTTT.

The rearrangement uses TRBV5-4 and TRBJ2-5, with D perhaps TRBD2 (7 bases). The germline V gene has CDR1 SGHNT and CDR2 YYREEE (reference sequence). The CDR3 has 14 residues. V lost 0 bases, J lost 5 bases, and 11 bases lay in between. For the CDR3, the DNA is TGTGCCAGCAGCTTGGGTGGGGGGGCGGAGACCCAGTACTTC. It yields the protein CASSLGGGAETQYF.

This chain connects TRBV5-1 to TRBJ2-1, with 7 bases lining up with TRBD1. With V trimmed by 3 bases and J by 8 bases, 8 bases remained unmatched. The germline gives CDR1 SGHRS, CDR2 YFSETQ. The CDR3 sequence is 14 residues long. This chain's CDR3 is CASSWGTERDEQFF. In nucleotides, the CDR3 is TGCGCCAGCAGCTGGGGGACAGAGAGGGATGAGCAGTTCTTC.